Listed below are T cell receptor beta chains from one sample, sequenced in a study of T cell responses to AZD1222 COVID-19 vaccine. Assay: immunoSEQ multiplex PCR; the TCRdb copy retains only in-frame clones and omits some. Among 150,000 to 190,000 clones, roughly nine tenths were seen once, and the ten largest hold approximately 2%. Sequencing was performed on peripheral blood, taken on day 0 of AZD1222 vaccination. The receptors shown here come from an adult in good health. The CDR3 runs from the conserved cysteine through the conserved F or W. A D gene is named only where the DNA matches it firmly. Expanded clones get a size class; other rows say once, few or many, or leave the size out.

abundance	v_gene	d_gene	j_gene	CDR3nt	CDR3aa
NA	TRBV7-6	NA	TRBJ1-5	TGTGCCAGCAGCTTAGAAGCCCCGACAGGAGCCAATCAGCCCCAGCATTTT	CASSLEAPTGANQPQHF
NA	TRBV15	NA	TRBJ2-2	TGTGCCACACGGGACACGCCATCGTTCGGTAACACCGGGGAGCTGTTTTTT	CATRDTPSFGNTGELFF
NA	TRBV21-1	NA	TRBJ2-7	TGTGCCAGCAGCAACCAATCTAGCGGGAGGGCCACTCAGCAGTACTTC	CASSNQSSGRATQQYF
NA	TRBV28	NA	TRBJ1-3	TGTGCCACCCAGACAGCGGGCAACTCTGGAAACACCATATATTTT	CATQTAGNSGNTIYF
NA	TRBV15	NA	TRBJ1-1	TGTGCCACCAGCAGAGAGTCGGGACATTCCACTGAAGCTTTCTTT	CATSRESGHSTEAFF
NA	TRBV15	NA	TRBJ1-6	TGTGCCACCAGCAGAGATATGAAGGATAATTCACCCCTCCACTTT	CATSRDMKDNSPLHF
NA	TRBV27	NA	TRBJ1-1	TGTGCCAGCACCCTAAGCAAGAACACTGAAGCTTTCTTT	CASTLSKNTEAFF
NA	TRBV25-1	NA	TRBJ2-7	TGTGCCAGCAGTGAACTCGGGACCGATTCCTACGAGCAGTACTTC	CASSELGTDSYEQYF
NA	TRBV28	NA	TRBJ1-2	TGTGCCAGCAGTTCCGACACGTCTAACTATGGCTACACCTTC	CASSSDTSNYGYTF
NA	TRBV28	NA	TRBJ1-3	TGTGCCAGCAGTTTGTACAGCGATCTAAGCTCTGGAAACACCATATATTTT	CASSLYSDLSSGNTIYF
NA	TRBV10-1	TRBD1	TRBJ1-6	TGCGCCAGCCTTCACCGGGACAGGGTTTCCTATAATTCACCCCTCCACTTT	CASLHRDRVSYNSPLHF
NA	TRBV6-1	TRBD1	TRBJ2-1	TGTGCCAGCAGTGAACCGGGACAGGGGGCGGATGAGCAGTTCTTC	CASSEPGQGADEQFF
few	TRBV7-9	NA	TRBJ2-5	TGTGCCAGCAGCTTAGGTGGGCAGAACCAAGAGACCCAGTACTTC	CASSLGGQNQETQYF
NA	TRBV7-2	NA	TRBJ1-3	TGTGCCAGCAGCTCTGGAAACACCATATATTTT	CASSSGNTIYF
NA	TRBV11-2	NA	TRBJ2-7	TGTGCCAGCAGCTTAGTTAACTACGAGCAGTACTTC	CASSLVNYEQYF
NA	TRBV29-1	TRBD2	TRBJ2-1	TGCAGCGTCCTTAATCCCTCTAGCGGAGCCTACAATGAGCAGTTCTTC	CSVLNPSSGAYNEQFF
NA	TRBV29-1	NA	TRBJ1-2	TGCAGCGTTGAAGATACGGACACTCCTAACTATGGCTACACCTTC	CSVEDTDTPNYGYTF
NA	TRBV7-8	TRBD2	TRBJ2-3	TGTGCCAGCAGCTTCAGTAGCGGGAGGGCCGCAGATACGCAGTATTTT	CASSFSSGRAADTQYF
NA	TRBV5-4	NA	TRBJ2-3	TGTGCCAGCAGCCCACTCCCTGCGACAGATACGCAGTATTTT	CASSPLPATDTQYF
NA	TRBV4-2	TRBD1	TRBJ1-1	TGTGCCAGCAGCCAAGATATGGGACAGGGAGGCACTGAAGCTTTCTTT	CASSQDMGQGGTEAFF
NA	TRBV25-1	NA	TRBJ2-3	TGTGCCAGCAGTGCCCTTGGGACGGGACATTCTAGCACAGATACGCAGTATTTT	CASSALGTGHSSTDTQYF
NA	TRBV28	NA	TRBJ1-5	TGTGCCAGCAGCCGAGGATATGAACCCAGTCGTCAGCCCCAGCATTTT	CASSRGYEPSRQPQHF
NA	TRBV2	NA	TRBJ1-2	TGTGCCAGCCAGGACCCTATGGCCAACTATGGCTACACCTTC	CASQDPMANYGYTF
NA	TRBV4-1	NA	TRBJ2-3	TGCGCCAGCAGCCATATCACAGATACGCAGTATTTT	CASSHITDTQYF
once	TRBV7-6	NA	TRBJ2-2	TGTGCCAGCAGCTTAAAGGGGAGTTGGGCATCCGGGGAGCTGTTTTTT	CASSLKGSWASGELFF
NA	TRBV11-2	TRBD2	TRBJ2-1	TGTGCCAGCAGCTTTAGCGGGAGCTCCTACAATGAGCAGTTCTTC	CASSFSGSSYNEQFF
NA	TRBV7-2	NA	TRBJ1-1	TGTGCCAGCAGCTGGCTTTCTAGTGGAAACACTGAAGCTTTCTTT	CASSWLSSGNTEAFF
NA	TRBV7-8	NA	TRBJ2-7	TGTGCCAGCAGCTTATTTCGGGATTCGAAGGTGGAGCAGTACTTC	CASSLFRDSKVEQYF
NA	TRBV5-4	NA	TRBJ2-1	TGTGCCAGCAGCTTGGAGGGCTCCTACAATGAGCAGTTCTTC	CASSLEGSYNEQFF
NA	TRBV5-1	NA	TRBJ2-7	TGCGCCAGCAGCAAGGATGCAGGTTCTTACGAGCAGTACTTC	CASSKDAGSYEQYF
once	TRBV7-2	NA	TRBJ2-2	TGTGCCAGCAACTTACGCGGGACGAACACCGGGGAGCTGTTTTTT	CASNLRGTNTGELFF
NA	TRBV11-2	NA	TRBJ2-1	TGTGCCAGCAGCTTGGTTATCTTCGGGGTTTACAATGAGCAGTTCTTC	CASSLVIFGVYNEQFF
NA	TRBV30	NA	TRBJ2-2	TGTGCCTGGAGTTCTGTGGGGAGTCGGGCCGGGGAGCTGTTTTTT	CAWSSVGSRAGELFF
NA	TRBV28	NA	TRBJ2-7	TGTGCCAGCAGTTTTTCCGGCGGCTTTAACGAGCAGTACTTC	CASSFSGGFNEQYF
NA	TRBV6-2/TRBV6-3	NA	TRBJ2-7	TGTGCCAGCAGTGGTCGGCTTCTTTACGAGCAGTACTTC	CASSGRLLYEQYF
NA	TRBV2	NA	TRBJ2-3	TGTGCCAGCCTTTCTTTTCGAGGAAGTACGCAGTATTTT	CASLSFRGSTQYF
NA	TRBV6-2/TRBV6-3	NA	TRBJ1-2	TGTGCCAGCAGTTACTTTAGAGACCAGGGACACACCTTC	CASSYFRDQGHTF
once	TRBV28	NA	TRBJ1-5	TGTGCCAGCAGTTTAGGTAGGGCAGCCAGCAATCAGCCCCAGCATTTT	CASSLGRAASNQPQHF
NA	TRBV11-2	NA	TRBJ2-7	TGTGCCACCTCACGCCGGGAAAGCCCCTACGAGCAGTACTTC	CATSRRESPYEQYF
NA	TRBV7-2	NA	TRBJ2-6	TGTGCCAGCAGCTTAGACCCCAATGCTTGGGCCAACGTCCTGACTTTC	CASSLDPNAWANVLTF
NA	TRBV7-2	NA	TRBJ2-5	TGTGCCAGCAGCTTAGCAGGGAATCAAGAGACCCAGTACTTC	CASSLAGNQETQYF
NA	TRBV2	NA	TRBJ2-6	TGTGCCAGCAGTGAAGTAGACAGCTCTGGGGCCAACGTCCTGACTTTC	CASSEVDSSGANVLTF
NA	TRBV5-6	NA	TRBJ1-6	TGTGCCAGCAGCTTGGCGTCCAGACGGGGACCCCTCCACTTT	CASSLASRRGPLHF
once	TRBV7-6	NA	TRBJ2-5	TGTGCCAGCAGCTTAGTTGTCGTGGAGACCCAGTACTTC	CASSLVVVETQYF
NA	TRBV7-9	TRBD1	TRBJ1-4	TGTGCCAGCAGCTCCGGGCGGACAGGGGGCGCGTTAGGTAATGAAAAACTGTTTTTT	CASSSGRTGGALGNEKLFF
few	TRBV12-3/TRBV12-4	NA	TRBJ1-1	TGTGCCAGCAGCCCACGTGAGAACACTGAAGCTTTCTTT	CASSPRENTEAFF
NA	TRBV19	TRBD1	TRBJ1-5	TGTGCCAGTAGTACGGGACAGGGTTTTAGGCAGCCCCAGCATTTT	CASSTGQGFRQPQHF
NA	TRBV27	TRBD2	TRBJ2-7	TGTGCCAGCAGTCAATTCGTAGCGGGAAGCTCCTACGAGCAGTACTTC	CASSQFVAGSSYEQYF
NA	TRBV27	NA	TRBJ1-2	TGTGCCAGCAGTTTAGGTGCAGGGCTAGGAAACTATGGCTACACCTTC	CASSLGAGLGNYGYTF
few	TRBV4-2	TRBD2	TRBJ2-7	TGTGCCAGCAGCCAAGGGGCTAGCGGCTCCTACGAGCAGTACTTC	CASSQGASGSYEQYF
NA	TRBV25-1	NA	TRBJ2-3	TGTGCCAGCAAAGCTGGCACAGATACGCAGTATTTT	CASKAGTDTQYF
NA	TRBV5-1	TRBD2	TRBJ2-3	TGCGCCAGCAGCTTGTCGGGACTAGCGGGAGGAACAGATACGCAGTATTTT	CASSLSGLAGGTDTQYF
NA	TRBV10-3	NA	TRBJ1-6	TGTGCCATCAGTGGGCAAACCGATAATTCACCCCTCCACTTT	CAISGQTDNSPLHF
NA	TRBV15	TRBD2	TRBJ2-5	TGTGCCACCAGCAGAACTAGCGGGGTAGGGGAGACCCAGTACTTC	CATSRTSGVGETQYF